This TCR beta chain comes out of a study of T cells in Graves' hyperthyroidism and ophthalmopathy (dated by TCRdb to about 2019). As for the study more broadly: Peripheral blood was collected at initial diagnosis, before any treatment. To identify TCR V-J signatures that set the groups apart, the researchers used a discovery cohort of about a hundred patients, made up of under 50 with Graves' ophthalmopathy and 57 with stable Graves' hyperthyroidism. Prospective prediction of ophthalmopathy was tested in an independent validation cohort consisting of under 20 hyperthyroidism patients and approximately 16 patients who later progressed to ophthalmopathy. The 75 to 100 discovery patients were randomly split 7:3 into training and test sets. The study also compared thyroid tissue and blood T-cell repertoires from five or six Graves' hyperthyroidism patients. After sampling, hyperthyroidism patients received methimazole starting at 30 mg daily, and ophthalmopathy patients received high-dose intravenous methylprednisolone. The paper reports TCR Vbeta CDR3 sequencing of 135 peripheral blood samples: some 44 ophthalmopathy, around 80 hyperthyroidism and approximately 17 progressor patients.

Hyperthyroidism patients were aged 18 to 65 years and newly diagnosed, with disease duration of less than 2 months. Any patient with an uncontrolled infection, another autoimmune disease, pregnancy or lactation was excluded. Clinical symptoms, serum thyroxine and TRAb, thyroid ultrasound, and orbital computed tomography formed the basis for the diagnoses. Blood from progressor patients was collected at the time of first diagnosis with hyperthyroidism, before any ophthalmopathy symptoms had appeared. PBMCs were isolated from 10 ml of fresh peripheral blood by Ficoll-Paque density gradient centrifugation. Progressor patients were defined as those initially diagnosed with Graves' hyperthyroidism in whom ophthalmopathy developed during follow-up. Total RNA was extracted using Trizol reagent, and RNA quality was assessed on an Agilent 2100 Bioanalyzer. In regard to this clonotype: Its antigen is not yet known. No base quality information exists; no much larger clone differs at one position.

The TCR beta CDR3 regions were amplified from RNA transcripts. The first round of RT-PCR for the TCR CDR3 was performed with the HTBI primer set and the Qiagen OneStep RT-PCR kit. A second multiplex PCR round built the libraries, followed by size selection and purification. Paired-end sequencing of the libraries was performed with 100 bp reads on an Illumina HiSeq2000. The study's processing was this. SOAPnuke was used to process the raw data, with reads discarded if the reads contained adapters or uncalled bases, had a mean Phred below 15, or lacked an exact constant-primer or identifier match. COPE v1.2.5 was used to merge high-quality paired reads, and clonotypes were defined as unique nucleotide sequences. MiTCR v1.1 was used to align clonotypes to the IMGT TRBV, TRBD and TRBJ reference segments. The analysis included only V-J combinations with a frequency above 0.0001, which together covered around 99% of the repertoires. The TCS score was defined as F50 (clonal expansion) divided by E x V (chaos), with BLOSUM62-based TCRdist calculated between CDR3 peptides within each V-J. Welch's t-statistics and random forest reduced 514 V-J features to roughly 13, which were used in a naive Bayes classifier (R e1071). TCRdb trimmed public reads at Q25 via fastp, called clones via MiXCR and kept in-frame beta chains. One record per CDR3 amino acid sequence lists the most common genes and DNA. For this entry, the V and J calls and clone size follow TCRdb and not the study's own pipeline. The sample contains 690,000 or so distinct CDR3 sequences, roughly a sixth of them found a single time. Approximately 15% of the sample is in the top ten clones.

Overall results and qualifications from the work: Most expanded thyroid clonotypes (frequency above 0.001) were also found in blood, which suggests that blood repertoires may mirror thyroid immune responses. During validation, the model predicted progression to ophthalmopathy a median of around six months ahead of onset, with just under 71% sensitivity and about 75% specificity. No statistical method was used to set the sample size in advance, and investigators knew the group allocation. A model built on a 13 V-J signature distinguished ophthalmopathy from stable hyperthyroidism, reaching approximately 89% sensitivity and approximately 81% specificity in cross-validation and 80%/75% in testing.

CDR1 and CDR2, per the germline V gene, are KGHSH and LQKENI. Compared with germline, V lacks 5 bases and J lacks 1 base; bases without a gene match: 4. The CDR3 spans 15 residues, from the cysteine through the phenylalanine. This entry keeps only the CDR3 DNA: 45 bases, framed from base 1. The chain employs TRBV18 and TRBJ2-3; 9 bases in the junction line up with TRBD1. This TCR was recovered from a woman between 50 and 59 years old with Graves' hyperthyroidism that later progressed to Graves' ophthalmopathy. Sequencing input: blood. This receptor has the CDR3 CASSAGQGGTDTQYF. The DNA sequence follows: TGTGCCAGCTCAGCGGGACAGGGTGGCACAGATACGCAGTATTTT. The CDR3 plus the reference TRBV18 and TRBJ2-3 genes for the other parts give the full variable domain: NAGVMQNPRHLVRRRGQEARLRCSPMKGHSHVYWYRQLPEEGLKFMVYLQKENIIDESGMPKERFSAEFPKEGPSILRIQQVVRGDSAAYFCASSAGQGGTDTQYFGPGTRLTVL.